This T cell receptor beta chain was recorded in a study of a mutant IDH1 vaccine in newly diagnosed glioma. In the study overall: Radiotherapy, temozolomide, or both had been given previously, and both were given to most.

This CDR3 spans 13 amino acids. Germline CDR1 is SGDLS and CDR2 is YYNGEE. Trimming removed 4 bases from V and 2 bases from J, with 9 bases in between. Time point noted: baseline, week 1 (first vaccination visit). Treatment of the sample: pre-vaccination baseline after standard-of-care therapy. The method was immunoSEQ multiplex PCR; TCRdb's version includes in-frame clones alone and lacks a portion of them. The top ten clones hold about 7.5% of a sample with under 90,000 clones, 79% of them seen once. This sequence joins TRBV9 and TRBJ1-2; D ambiguous. The sequencing used PBMCs, collected from a glioma patient treated with radiotherapy, temozolomide or both. The clonotype originates from a man aged 50-60 years with glioma. This chain's CDR3 is CASSPRANYGYTF. CDR3 nucleotide sequence: TGTGCCAGCAGCCCCCGGGCCAACTATGGCTACACCTTC.